This entry is about one T cell receptor (beta chain). The data stem from a study of blood T cell repertoires in COVID-19. Study-level information: In each case, the material was cDNA or gDNA derived from T cells, B-cell-depleted T cells, or PBMCs.

Germline CDR1 is SGHTA and CDR2 is FQGTGA. V was pared by 5 bases and J by 0 bases, with 13 bases between. The CDR3 totals 16 residues. In the authors' workflow: Amplification with reference gene primers provided the estimates of nucleated cell counts. Clones were sequenced by immunoSEQ multiplex PCR, and TCRdb holds only the in-frame ones, with some missing. For V, J and clone size, that table is used; D and trimming come from the DNA. The sample contains approximately 260,000 clones, around 86% of which appear only once. Sequenced: peripheral blood. The J gene is TRBJ2-2, the V gene TRBV7-3; D gene ambiguous. The clonotype was recovered from a woman in her fifties or sixties with active or convalescent COVID-19. The CDR3 coding sequence is TGTGCCAGCAGCCAACTGGCAGGCCCGAACACCGGGGAGCTGTTTTTT. Translated: CASSQLAGPNTGELFF.